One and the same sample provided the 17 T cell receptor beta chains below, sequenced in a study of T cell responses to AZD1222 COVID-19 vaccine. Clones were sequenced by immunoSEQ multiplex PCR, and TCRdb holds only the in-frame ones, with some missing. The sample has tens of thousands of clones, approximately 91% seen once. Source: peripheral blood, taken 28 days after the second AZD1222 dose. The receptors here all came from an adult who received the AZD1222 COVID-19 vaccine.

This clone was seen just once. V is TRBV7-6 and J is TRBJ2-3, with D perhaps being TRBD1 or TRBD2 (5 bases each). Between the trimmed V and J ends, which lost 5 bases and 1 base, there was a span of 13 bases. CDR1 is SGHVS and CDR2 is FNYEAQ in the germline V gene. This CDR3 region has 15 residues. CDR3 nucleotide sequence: TGTGCCAGCAGCCCCGAGGGGTGGGGCACAGATACGCAGTATTTT. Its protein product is CASSPEGWGTDTQYF. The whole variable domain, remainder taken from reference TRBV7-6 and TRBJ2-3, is GAGVSQSPRYKVTKRGQDVALRCDPISGHVSLYWYRQALGQGPEFLTYFNYEAQQDKSGLPNDRFSAERPEGSISTLTIQRTEQRDSAMYRCASSPEGWGTDTQYFGPGTRLTVL.

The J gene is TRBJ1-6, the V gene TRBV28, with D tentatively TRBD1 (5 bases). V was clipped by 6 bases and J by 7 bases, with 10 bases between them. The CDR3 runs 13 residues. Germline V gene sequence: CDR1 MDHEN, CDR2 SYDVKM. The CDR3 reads CASSQGSNSPLHF. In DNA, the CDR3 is TGTGCCAGCAGCCAGGGTTCCAATTCACCCCTCCACTTT. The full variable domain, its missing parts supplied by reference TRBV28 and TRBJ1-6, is DVKVTQSSRYLVKRTGEKVFLECVQDMDHENMFWYRQDPGLGLRLIYFSYDVKMKEKGDIPEGYSVSREKKERFSLILESASTNQTSMYLCASSQGSNSPLHFGNGTRLTVT.

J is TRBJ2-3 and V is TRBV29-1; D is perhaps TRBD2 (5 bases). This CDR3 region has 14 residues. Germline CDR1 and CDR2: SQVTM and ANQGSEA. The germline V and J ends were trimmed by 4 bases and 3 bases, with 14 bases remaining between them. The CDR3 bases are TGCAGCGTTGCTGAGTTACGGGAAACAGATACGCAGTATTTT. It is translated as CSVAELRETDTQYF.

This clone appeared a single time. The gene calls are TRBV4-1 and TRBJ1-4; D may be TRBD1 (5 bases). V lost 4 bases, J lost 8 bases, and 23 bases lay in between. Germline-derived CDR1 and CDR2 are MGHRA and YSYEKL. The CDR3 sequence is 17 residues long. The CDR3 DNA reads TGCGCCAGCAGCCCACCTCAGGGAAGTGTGATGATAGAAAAACTGTTTTTT. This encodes CASSPPQGSVMIEKLFF.

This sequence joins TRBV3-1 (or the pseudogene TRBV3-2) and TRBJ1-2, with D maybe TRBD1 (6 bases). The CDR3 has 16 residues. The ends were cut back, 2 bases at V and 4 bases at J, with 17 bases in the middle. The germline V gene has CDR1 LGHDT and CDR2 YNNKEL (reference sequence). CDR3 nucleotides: TGTGCCAGCAGCCAACAACCGGGACAAGCGGGCTATGGCTACACCTTC. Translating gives CASSQQPGQAGYGYTF.

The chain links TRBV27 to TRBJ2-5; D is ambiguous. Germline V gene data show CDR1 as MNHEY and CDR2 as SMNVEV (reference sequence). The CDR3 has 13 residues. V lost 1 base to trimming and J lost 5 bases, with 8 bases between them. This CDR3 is CASSLLAGETQYF. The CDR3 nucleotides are TGTGCCAGCAGTTTATTGGCTGGGGAGACCCAGTACTTC.

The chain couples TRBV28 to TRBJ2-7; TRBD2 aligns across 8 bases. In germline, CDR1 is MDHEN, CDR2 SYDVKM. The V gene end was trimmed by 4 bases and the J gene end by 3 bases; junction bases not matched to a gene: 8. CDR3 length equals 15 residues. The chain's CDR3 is CASSSPRTSSYEQYF. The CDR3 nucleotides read TGTGCCAGCAGTTCCCCAAGGACTAGCAGCTACGAGCAGTACTTC.

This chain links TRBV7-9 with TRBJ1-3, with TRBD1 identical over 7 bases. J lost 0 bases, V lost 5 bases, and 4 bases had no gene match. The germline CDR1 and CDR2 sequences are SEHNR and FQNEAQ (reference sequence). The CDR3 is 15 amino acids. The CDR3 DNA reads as TGTGCCAGCAGCCTGACAGGGTACTCTGGAAACACCATATATTTT. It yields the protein CASSLTGYSGNTIYF.

The CDR3 is CASSYSGQGSGELFF. DNA of the CDR3: TGTGCCAGCAGTTACTCGGGTCAGGGGAGCGGGGAGCTGTTTTTT. This chain connects TRBV6-5 to TRBJ2-2, with TRBD1 as a possible D gene (6 bases). In germline, CDR1 is MNHEY, CDR2 SVGAGI. Trimming removed 0 bases from V and 7 bases from J, with 12 bases in between. The length of the CDR3 is 15 residues.

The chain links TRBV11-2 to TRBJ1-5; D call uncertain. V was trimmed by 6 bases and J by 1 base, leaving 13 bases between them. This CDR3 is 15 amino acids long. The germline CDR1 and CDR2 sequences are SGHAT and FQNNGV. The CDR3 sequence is CASSHLRGSNQPQHF. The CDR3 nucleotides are TGTGCCAGCAGTCACCTTCGCGGAAGCAATCAGCCCCAGCATTTT.

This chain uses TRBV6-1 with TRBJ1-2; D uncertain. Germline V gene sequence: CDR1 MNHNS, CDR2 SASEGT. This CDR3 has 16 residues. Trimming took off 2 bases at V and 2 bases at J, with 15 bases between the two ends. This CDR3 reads CASSELRAYLNYGYTF. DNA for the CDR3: TGTGCCAGCAGTGAACTGAGAGCTTACTTGAACTATGGCTACACCTTC.

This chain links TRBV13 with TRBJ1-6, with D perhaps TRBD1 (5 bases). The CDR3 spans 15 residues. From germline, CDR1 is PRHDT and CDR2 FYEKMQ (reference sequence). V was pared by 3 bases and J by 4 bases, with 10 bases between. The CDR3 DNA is TGTGCCAGCAGCTTCGTACAGGAGTATAATTCACCCCTCCACTTT. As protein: CASSFVQEYNSPLHF.

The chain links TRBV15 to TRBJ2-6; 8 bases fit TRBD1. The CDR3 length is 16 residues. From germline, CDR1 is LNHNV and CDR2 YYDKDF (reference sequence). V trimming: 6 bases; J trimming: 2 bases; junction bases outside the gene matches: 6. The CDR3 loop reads CATSSTGEPGANVLTF. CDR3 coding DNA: TGTGCCACCAGTTCGACAGGGGAACCTGGGGCCAACGTCCTGACTTTC.

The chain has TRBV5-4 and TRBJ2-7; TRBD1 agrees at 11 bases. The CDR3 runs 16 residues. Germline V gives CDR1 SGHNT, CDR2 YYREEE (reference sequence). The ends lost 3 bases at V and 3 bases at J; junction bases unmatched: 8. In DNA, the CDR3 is TGTGCCAGCAGCTGGAATGTTGGGACAGGGGGCTACGAGCAGTACTTC. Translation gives CASSWNVGTGGYEQYF.

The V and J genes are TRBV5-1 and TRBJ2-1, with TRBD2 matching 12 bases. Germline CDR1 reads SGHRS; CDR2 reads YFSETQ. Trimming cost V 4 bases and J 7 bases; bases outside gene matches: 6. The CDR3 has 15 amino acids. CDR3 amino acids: CASSPSSGGVNEQFF. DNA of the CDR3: TGCGCCAGCAGCCCTTCTAGCGGGGGGGTTAATGAGCAGTTCTTC.

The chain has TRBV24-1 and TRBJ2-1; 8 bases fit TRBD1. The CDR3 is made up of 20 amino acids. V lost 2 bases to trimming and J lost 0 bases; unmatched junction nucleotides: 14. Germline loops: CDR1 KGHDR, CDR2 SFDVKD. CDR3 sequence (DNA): TGTGCCACCAGTGATTCCGGGACAGGACTCTATCAAAGCTCCTACAATGAGCAGTTCTTC. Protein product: CATSDSGTGLYQSSYNEQFF.

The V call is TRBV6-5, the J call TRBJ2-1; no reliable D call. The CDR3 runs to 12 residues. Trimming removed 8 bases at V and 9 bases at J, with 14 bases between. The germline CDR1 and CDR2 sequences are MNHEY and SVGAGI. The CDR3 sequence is CASGRRLGEQFF. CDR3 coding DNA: TGTGCCAGCGGACGACGACTCGGTGAGCAGTTCTTC.